The 18 T cell receptor beta chains below all came from one sample that was sequenced in a study of blood T cell repertoires in COVID-19. Method: immunoSEQ multiplex PCR; TCRdb's copy keeps in-frame clones and lacks some. The table shows 150,000 to 200,000 clones, with roughly 90% occurring only once. Sequencing used peripheral blood. The receptors here all came from a woman aged 60 to 75 who had recovered from COVID-19.

The gene calls are TRBV5-1 and TRBJ2-6; no clear D. The ends were cut back, 0 bases at V and 0 bases at J, with 10 bases in the middle. Germline V gene lookup returns CDR1 SGHRS and CDR2 YFSETQ. The CDR3 loop spans 17 amino acids. CDR3 in amino acids: CASSLGGWSSGANVLTF. The DNA for the CDR3 is TGCGCCAGCAGCTTGGGAGGATGGAGCTCTGGGGCCAACGTCCTGACTTTC.

The rearrangement links TRBV19 to TRBJ2-3, with unresolved D. Germline lookup yields CDR1 LNHDA and CDR2 SQIVND (reference sequence). The CDR3 runs 13 residues. Trimming stripped 4 bases from V and 2 bases from J, with 7 bases between. CDR3 sequence: CASSTLSTDTQYF. The CDR3 coding sequence is TGTGCCAGTAGTACCCTATCCACAGATACGCAGTATTTT.

The table lists this clone with a count of one. The rearrangement links TRBV6-5 to TRBJ1-1, with D unresolved. This CDR3 is 14 amino acids long. The germline gives CDR1 MNHEY, CDR2 SVGAGI. The V and J ends lost 0 bases and 5 bases respectively, with 10 bases between them. DNA for the CDR3: TGTGCCAGCAGTTACTCGATGGGAGGGACTGAAGCTTTCTTT. This codes for CASSYSMGGTEAFF.

Here the CDR3 reads CASSLIGEKLFF. Written as DNA, the CDR3 is TGTGCCAGCAGCTTGATTGGCGAAAAACTGTTTTTT. This sequence joins TRBV5-4 and TRBJ1-4; no clear D. The CDR3 is 12 amino acids. V was pared by 1 base and J by 8 bases, with 6 bases between. Germline V gives CDR1 SGHNT, CDR2 YYREEE (reference sequence).

This clone showed up just once. V usage is TRBV19 and J usage is TRBJ2-7, with 7 nucleotides matching TRBD1. V was pared by 6 bases and J by 6 bases, with 11 bases of the junction left unmatched. The length of the CDR3 is 14 residues. Germline assignment: CDR1 LNHDA and CDR2 SQIVND (reference sequence). The CDR3 nucleotides read TGTGCCAGTAGCGAACAGGGGAACGGCGGCGAGCAGTACTTC. Its translation: CASSEQGNGGEQYF.

The rearrangement links TRBV2 to TRBJ1-2, with TRBD1 identical over 8 bases. The germline V gene has CDR1 SNHLY and CDR2 FYNNEI. This CDR3 spans 14 amino acids. V lost 7 bases and J lost 5; bases outside the gene matches: 9. CDR3 coding DNA: TGTGCCAGCATGGGGGGACAGGCCCATTATGGCTACACCTTC. Protein sequence: CASMGGQAHYGYTF.

The CDR3 DNA reads TGTGCCAGCAGCGTAGCTACGGCTAGCGGGGGGCAGGAGACCCAGTACTTC. Its protein product is CASSVATASGGQETQYF. The J gene is TRBJ2-5, the V gene TRBV9; TRBD2 aligns across 11 bases. V lost 0 bases to trimming and J lost 5 bases; unmatched junction nucleotides: 9. Germline-derived CDR1 and CDR2 are SGDLS and YYNGEE. This CDR3 contains 17 residues. The full variable domain, in which reference TRBV9 and TRBJ2-5 provide the parts outside the CDR3, is DSGVTQTPKHLITATGQRVTLRCSPRSGDLSVYWYQQSLDQGLQFLIQYYNGEERAKGNILERFSAQQFPDLHSELNLSSLELGDSALYFCASSVATASGGQETQYFGPGTRLLVL.

V gene TRBV5-1 combines with J gene TRBJ2-1, with D maybe TRBD2 (7 bases). Looked up from germline, CDR1 is SGHRS and CDR2 is YFSETQ. The CDR3 runs 14 residues. V lost 5 bases and J lost 2, with 11 bases in between. CDR3 sequence (DNA): TGCGCCAGCAGGGGGGGGCTCACCTACAATGAGCAGTTCTTC. This translates into CASRGGLTYNEQFF.

The CDR3 nucleotides are TGTGCCAGCAGCTTTGGGGTTGCGGGTCCCAGCTCCTACGAGCAGTACTTC. Translating it yields CASSFGVAGPSSYEQYF. This chain links TRBV7-2 with TRBJ2-7, with a possible D match to TRBD2 (5 bases). V was clipped by 3 bases and J by 0 bases, with 18 bases between them. The CDR3 contains 17 residues. CDR1 and CDR2 (germline): SGHTA, FQGNSA.

This rearrangement joins TRBV3-1 (or the pseudogene TRBV3-2) to TRBJ2-3; 7 nucleotides line up with TRBD2. The CDR3 has 16 residues. The germline gives CDR1 LGHDT, CDR2 YNNKEL (reference sequence). J lost 2 bases, V lost 0 bases, and 5 bases had no gene match. The CDR3 DNA reads TGTGCCAGCAGCCAAGACTTAGCGGGCGACACAGATACGCAGTATTTT. Protein sequence: CASSQDLAGDTDTQYF.

J is TRBJ1-2 and V is TRBV24-1, with D unclear. V shed 5 bases and J shed 4 bases, with 7 bases lying between them. Germline V gives CDR1 KGHDR, CDR2 SFDVKD. CDR3 size: 12 residues. The CDR3 bases are TGTGCCACCAGTGTAGGGAGCTATGGCTACACCTTC. Protein: CATSVGSYGYTF.

The J gene is TRBJ1-2, the V gene TRBV3-1 (or the pseudogene TRBV3-2), with D hard to call. In germline, CDR1 is LGHDT, CDR2 YNNKEL (reference sequence). The V gene lost 1 base and the J gene lost 7 bases, with 7 bases spanning the gap. This CDR3 spans 12 amino acids. The CDR3 region is CASSQAGSGYTF. In nucleotides, the CDR3 is TGTGCCAGCAGCCAAGCAGGATCTGGCTACACCTTC.

V is TRBV6-5 and J is TRBJ2-3; tentatively, D is TRBD1 (5 bases). CDR3 length: 14 residues. V shed 7 bases and J shed 3 bases, with 14 bases lying between them. Germline-derived CDR1 and CDR2 are MNHEY and SVGAGI. DNA for the CDR3: TGTGCCAGCATGCGACAGTTCGGTACAGATACGCAGTATTTT. This encodes CASMRQFGTDTQYF.

V is TRBV5-1 and J is TRBJ1-3, with 7 bases that match TRBD1. Germline trimming cut 4 bases from V and 2 bases from J; bases unmatched to any gene: 12. Germline V gene data show CDR1 as SGHRS and CDR2 as YFSETQ. The CDR3 has 17 amino acids. CDR3 region: CASSPTRGPGTGNTIYF. CDR3 bases: TGCGCCAGCAGCCCAACAAGGGGGCCTGGGACTGGAAACACCATATATTTT.

This clone was seen only once. V usage is TRBV11-2 and J usage is TRBJ1-1; maybe TRBD1 (6 bases). V was clipped by 7 bases and J by 1 base, with 16 bases between them. Germline V CDR1 and CDR2: SGHAT, FQNNGV. The CDR3 is 15 amino acids. The CDR3 sequence is CASIRDTAGNTEAFF. DNA for the CDR3: TGTGCCAGCATTCGGGACACCGCTGGGAACACTGAAGCTTTCTTT.

This sequence joins TRBV3-1 (or the pseudogene TRBV3-2) and TRBJ1-5, with unresolved D. Germline V CDR1 and CDR2: LGHDT, YNNKEL (reference sequence). Trimming removed 1 base from V and 9 bases from J, with 7 bases in between. The CDR3 sequence is 12 residues long. CDR3 nucleotide sequence: TGTGCCAGCAGCCAAGCCTTCGGGCCCCAGCATTTT. This gives the protein CASSQAFGPQHF.

The gene calls are TRBV19 and TRBJ2-5, with TRBD1 matching over 10 bases. The CDR3 length is 16 residues. Trimming cost V 0 bases and J 4 bases; bases outside gene matches: 5. The germline V gene has CDR1 LNHDA and CDR2 SQIVND (reference sequence). The CDR3: CASSIEGQGIGETQYF. As DNA, the CDR3 is TGTGCCAGTAGTATAGAGGGACAGGGGATTGGAGAGACCCAGTACTTC.

The rearrangement uses TRBV9 and TRBJ2-2; the match to TRBD2 covers 8 bases. Germline values: CDR1 SGDLS, CDR2 YYNGEE. V lost 4 bases, J lost 6 bases, and 11 bases stayed unmatched. The CDR3 runs 16 residues. CDR3 amino acids: CASSTRGGSLSGELFF. DNA of the CDR3: TGTGCCAGCAGCACCCGCGGGGGGAGTTTGTCCGGGGAGCTGTTTTTT.